Shown below are 2 T cell receptor beta chains from a single sample sequenced in a study of blood T cell repertoires in COVID-19. Clones were sequenced by immunoSEQ multiplex PCR, and TCRdb holds only the in-frame ones, with some missing. Of about 330,000 clones in the sample, more than 75% were seen once. The sequenced sample consisted of peripheral blood. The receptors were sampled from a woman aged 50 to 65 with active or convalescent COVID-19.

V usage is TRBV28 and J usage is TRBJ1-6, with D unresolved. This CDR3 has 12 amino acids. Germline values: CDR1 MDHEN, CDR2 SYDVKM. V dropped 3 bases and J dropped 12 bases, with 9 bases sitting between them. CDR3 region: CASSFGQLPLHF. For the CDR3, the DNA is TGTGCCAGCAGTTTTGGGCAGCTACCCCTCCACTTT.

This chain joins TRBV14 and TRBJ2-4, with TRBD1 as a possible D gene (6 bases). Germline V gives CDR1 SGHDN, CDR2 FVKESK. The V end was cut by 1 base, the J end by 8 bases, with 9 bases between. This CDR3 is built from 13 residues. Written as DNA, the CDR3 is TGTGCCAGCAGCCAAGCAGGGGCGGACATTCAGTACTTC. It is translated as CASSQAGADIQYF.